This TCR beta chain was documented in a study of PD-L1 blockade in urothelial cancer. CDR1 and CDR2 (germline): SGHAT, FQDESV (reference sequence). The CDR3 is 17 amino acids. The V and J ends lost 11 bases and 1 base respectively, with 21 bases between them. TCRdb's copy holds only in-frame clones and misses some; the assay was immunoSEQ multiplex PCR. This table holds 35,000 to 55,000 clones, almost 85% found once. The chain uses TRBV11-1 and TRBJ2-6; D is perhaps TRBD1 (6 bases). The receptor was isolated from a man between 70 and 80 years old with urothelial cancer. Specimen: PBMCs, collected around atezolizumab (anti-PD-L1) treatment. As DNA, the CDR3 is TGTGCCTCGGGACACCCCTCGTTTTGGTCTGGGGCCAACGTCCTGACTTTC. This translates into CASGHPSFWSGANVLTF.